The next 15 T cell receptor beta chains were all read from a single sample in a study of technical replicates of blood from several donors. Sequencing used immunoSEQ multiplex PCR; TCRdb keeps in-frame clones, though not all of them. The data hold 91,000 or so clones, with approximately 94% observed a single time. Source material: T cells isolated from PBMCs. The source is a human donor in good health.

The gene calls are TRBV29-1 and TRBJ2-5, with 8 bases that match TRBD1. Germline values: CDR1 SQVTM, CDR2 ANQGSEA. The ends lost 6 bases at V and 7 bases at J; junction bases unmatched: 10. The CDR3 covers 13 residues. The CDR3 coding sequence is TGCAGCGTCTCCCCGACAGGGGAACTGACCCAGTACTTC. It translates to CSVSPTGELTQYF.

The V and J genes are TRBV2 and TRBJ2-1, with 9 positions matching TRBD2. V trimming: 3 bases; J trimming: 6 bases; junction bases outside the gene matches: 6. Germline V gives CDR1 SNHLY, CDR2 FYNNEI. The CDR3 totals 15 residues. In nucleotides, the CDR3 is TGTGCCAGCAGTGATTCGGCTAGCGGGACCAATGAGCAGTTCTTC. This encodes CASSDSASGTNEQFF.

CDR3 DNA sequence: TGTGCCACCAGCAGAGAGGCAGGGGACCGCTATGGCTACACCTTC. Encoded protein: CATSREAGDRYGYTF. The chain is built from TRBV15 and TRBJ1-2; perhaps TRBD1 as D (6 bases). CDR3 length: 15 residues. V lost 0 bases, J lost 4 bases, and 12 bases lay in between. The V gene's germline CDR1 is LNHNV and CDR2 YYDKDF (reference sequence).

V gene TRBV6-5 combines with J gene TRBJ2-1, with 10 bases fitting TRBD2. V was pared by 6 bases and J by 5 bases, with 7 bases of the junction left unmatched. The CDR3 is made up of 15 amino acids. Germline-derived CDR1 and CDR2 are MNHEY and SVGAGI. CDR3 nucleotide sequence: TGTGCCAGCAGGGGGGGACTAGCGTTCAACAATGAGCAGTTCTTC. Residues: CASRGGLAFNNEQFF.

This chain joins TRBV10-3 and TRBJ2-7; 7 bases are a match to TRBD2. In germline, CDR1 is ENHRY, CDR2 SYGVKD. The CDR3 totals 14 residues. Trimming at V came to 3 bases and at J to 2 bases, leaving 4 bases not matched to a gene. CDR3 sequence: CAISDRAGAYEQYF. CDR3 nucleotides: TGTGCCATCAGTGACCGGGCGGGGGCCTACGAGCAGTACTTC.

V and J are TRBV27 and TRBJ1-1; D is possibly TRBD1 (6 bases). The CDR3 is 13 residues long. Deletions cut 3 bases from V and 1 base from J, with 6 bases between. CDR1 MNHEY and CDR2 SMNVEV come from the germline V gene (reference sequence). The CDR3 region is CASSLTGNTEAFF. In DNA, the CDR3 is TGTGCCAGCAGTTTGACAGGGAACACTGAAGCTTTCTTT.

This clone was counted a single time. V and J are TRBV10-3 and TRBJ2-1, with D perhaps matching TRBD2 (7 bases). V was trimmed by 4 bases and J by 5 bases, leaving 12 bases between them. There are 14 residues in the CDR3. Looked up from germline, CDR1 is ENHRY and CDR2 is SYGVKD. The CDR3 DNA is TGTGCCATCAGTGTAGGGGGGGTACACAATGAGCAGTTCTTC. Translation: CAISVGGVHNEQFF.

V gene TRBV15 combines with J gene TRBJ2-7; TRBD1 aligns across 9 bases. The ends lost 0 bases at V and 1 base at J; junction bases unmatched: 10. Germline values: CDR1 LNHNV, CDR2 YYDKDF (reference sequence). CDR3 length: 18 residues. CDR3 DNA: TGTGCCACCAGCAGAGAGGGACAGGGAGGGACTCGGTCCTACGAGCAGTACTTC. Its protein product is CATSREGQGGTRSYEQYF.

V gene TRBV18 combines with J gene TRBJ2-5; no clear D gene. Germline CDR1 and CDR2: KGHSH and LQKENI. The V end lost 3 bases, the J end lost 0 bases, and 14 bases lay between the germline ends. The CDR3 spans 16 residues. The CDR3 DNA sequence: TGTGCCAGCTCACCTGGGCTGGCTACGTACCAAGAGACCCAGTACTTC. Its translation is CASSPGLATYQETQYF.

The V call is TRBV7-9, the J call TRBJ2-3; no definite D call. V was cut by 3 bases and J by 2 bases, with 9 bases left in between. This CDR3 has 14 residues. In germline, CDR1 is SEHNR, CDR2 FQNEAQ (reference sequence). For the CDR3, the DNA is TGTGCCAGCAGCTTTATTGGCCTCACAGATACGCAGTATTTT. Amino acid sequence: CASSFIGLTDTQYF.

This clone was observed a single time. The rearrangement links TRBV7-3 to TRBJ2-3; no definite D call. The V gene lost 5 bases and the J gene lost 5 bases, with 11 bases spanning the gap. The CDR3 is made up of 13 amino acids. Germline V lookup: CDR1 SGHTA, CDR2 FQGTGA. CDR3 amino acids: CASSEAYGDTQYF. The CDR3 bases are TGTGCCAGCAGCGAAGCCTACGGAGATACGCAGTATTTT.

The rearrangement links TRBV6-5 to TRBJ2-3; 7 bases are a match to TRBD1. V lost 10 bases, J lost 4 bases, and 5 bases stayed unmatched. Germline-derived CDR1 and CDR2 are MNHEY and SVGAGI. This CDR3 has 12 residues. CDR3 DNA sequence: TGTGCCACGCGACAGGGTCCAGATACGCAGTATTTT. This encodes CATRQGPDTQYF.

The chain employs TRBV30 and TRBJ2-7; 8 bases align to TRBD1. Per the germline V gene, CDR1 is GTSNPN and CDR2 is SVGIG (reference sequence). The CDR3 runs 13 residues. Losses at the gene ends were 2 bases for V and 5 bases for J; bases not matched to a gene: 5. The CDR3 loop is CAWSRTTGDEQYF. The CDR3 DNA sequence: TGTGCCTGGAGTCGTACGACAGGGGACGAGCAGTACTTC.

The chain uses TRBV10-3 and TRBJ1-6; 7 bases match TRBD1. This CDR3 is built from 13 residues. V lost 5 bases, J lost 8 bases, and 3 bases stayed unmatched. Germline V gene data show CDR1 as ENHRY and CDR2 as SYGVKD. CDR3 region: CAISRDSDSPLHF. The CDR3 DNA follows: TGTGCCATCAGTCGGGACAGTGATTCACCCCTCCACTTT.

The CDR3 loop is CASRQGVANEKLFF. The CDR3 DNA is TGTGCCAGCAGGCAGGGTGTAGCTAATGAAAAACTGTTTTTT. The gene calls are TRBV27 and TRBJ1-4, with D tentatively TRBD1 (5 bases). Trimming took 6 bases from V and 3 from J, leaving 11 bases between them. This CDR3 spans 14 amino acids. Germline V gene lookup returns CDR1 MNHEY and CDR2 SMNVEV (reference sequence).